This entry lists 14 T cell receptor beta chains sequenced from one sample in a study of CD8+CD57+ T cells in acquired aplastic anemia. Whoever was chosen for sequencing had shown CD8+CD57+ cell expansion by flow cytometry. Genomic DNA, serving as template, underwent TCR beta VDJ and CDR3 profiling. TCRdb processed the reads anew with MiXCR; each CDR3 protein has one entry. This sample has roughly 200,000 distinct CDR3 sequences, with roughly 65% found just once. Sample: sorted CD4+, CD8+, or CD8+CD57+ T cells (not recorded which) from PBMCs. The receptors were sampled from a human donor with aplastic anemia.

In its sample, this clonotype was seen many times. The CDR3 here is CATWTDPYGYTF. DNA of the CDR3: TGTGCCACCTGGACCGACCCGTATGGCTACACCTTC. The chain links TRBV19 to TRBJ1-2, with no clear D. Trimming stripped 10 bases from V and 5 bases from J, with 14 bases between. This CDR3 has 12 amino acids. Germline V lookup: CDR1 LNHDA, CDR2 SQIVND (reference sequence).

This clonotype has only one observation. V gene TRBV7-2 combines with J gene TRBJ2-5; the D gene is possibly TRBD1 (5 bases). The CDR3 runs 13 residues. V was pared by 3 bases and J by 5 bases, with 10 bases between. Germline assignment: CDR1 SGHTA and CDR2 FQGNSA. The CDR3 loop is CASSFQTVETQYF. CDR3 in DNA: TGTGCCAGCAGCTTCCAGACAGTCGAGACCCAGTACTTC.

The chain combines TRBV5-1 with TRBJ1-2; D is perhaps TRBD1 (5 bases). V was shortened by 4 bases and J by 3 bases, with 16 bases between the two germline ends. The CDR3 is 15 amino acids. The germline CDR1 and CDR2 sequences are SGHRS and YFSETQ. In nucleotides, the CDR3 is TGCGCCAGCAGCGACGACAGTTCTGGGGACTATGGCTACACCTTC. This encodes CASSDDSSGDYGYTF.

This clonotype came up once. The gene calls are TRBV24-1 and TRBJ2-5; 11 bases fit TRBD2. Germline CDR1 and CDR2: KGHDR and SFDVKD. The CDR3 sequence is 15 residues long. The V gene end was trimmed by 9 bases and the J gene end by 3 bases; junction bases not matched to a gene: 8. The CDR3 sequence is CATGPTSGGKETQYF. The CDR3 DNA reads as TGTGCCACCGGCCCTACTAGCGGGGGTAAAGAGACCCAGTACTTC.

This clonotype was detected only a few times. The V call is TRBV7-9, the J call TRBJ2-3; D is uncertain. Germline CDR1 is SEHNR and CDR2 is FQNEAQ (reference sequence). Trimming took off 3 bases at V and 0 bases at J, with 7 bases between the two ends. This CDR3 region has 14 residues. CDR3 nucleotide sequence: TGTGCCAGCAGCTTCGGGTTTAGCACAGATACGCAGTATTTT. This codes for CASSFGFSTDTQYF.

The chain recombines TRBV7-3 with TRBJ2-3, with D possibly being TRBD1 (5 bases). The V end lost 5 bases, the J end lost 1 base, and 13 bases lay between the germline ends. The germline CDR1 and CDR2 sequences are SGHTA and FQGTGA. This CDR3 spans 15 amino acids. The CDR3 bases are TGTGCCAGCAGCCCCGACAGCACCGGCACAGATACGCAGTATTTT. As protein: CASSPDSTGTDTQYF.

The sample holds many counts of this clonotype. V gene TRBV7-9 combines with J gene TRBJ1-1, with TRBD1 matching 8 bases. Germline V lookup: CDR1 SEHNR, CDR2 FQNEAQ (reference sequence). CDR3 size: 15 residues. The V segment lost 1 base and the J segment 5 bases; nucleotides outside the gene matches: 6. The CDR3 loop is CASSLDAGGLTEAFF. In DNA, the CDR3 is TGTGCCAGCAGCTTAGATGCAGGGGGCTTGACTGAAGCTTTCTTT.

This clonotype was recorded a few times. The CDR3 DNA sequence: TGTGCCATCAGTGATCGGTGGACAGGGCGATATGGCTACACCTTC. Protein product: CAISDRWTGRYGYTF. The rearrangement uses TRBV10-3 and TRBJ1-2; 8 bases map to TRBD1. The CDR3 totals 15 residues. CDR1 is ENHRY, CDR2 SYGVKD, per germline. Germline trimming cut 3 bases from V and 5 bases from J; bases unmatched to any gene: 8.

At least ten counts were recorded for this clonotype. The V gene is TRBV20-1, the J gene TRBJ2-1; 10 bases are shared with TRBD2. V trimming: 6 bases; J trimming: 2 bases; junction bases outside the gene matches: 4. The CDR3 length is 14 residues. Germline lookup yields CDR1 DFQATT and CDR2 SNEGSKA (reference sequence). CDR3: CSAQLAGAYNEQFF. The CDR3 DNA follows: TGCAGTGCACAGCTAGCGGGGGCCTACAATGAGCAGTTCTTC.

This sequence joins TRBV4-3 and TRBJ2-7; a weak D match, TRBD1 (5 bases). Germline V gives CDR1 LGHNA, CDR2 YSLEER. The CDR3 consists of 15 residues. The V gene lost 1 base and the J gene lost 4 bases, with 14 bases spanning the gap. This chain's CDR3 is CASSQVIGAGYEQYF. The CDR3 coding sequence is TGCGCCAGCAGCCAAGTGATTGGGGCTGGGTACGAGCAGTACTTC.

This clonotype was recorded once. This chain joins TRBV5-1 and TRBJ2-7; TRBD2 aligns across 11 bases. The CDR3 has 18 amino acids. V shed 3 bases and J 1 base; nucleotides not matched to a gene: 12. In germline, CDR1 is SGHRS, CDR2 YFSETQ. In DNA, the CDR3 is TGCGCCAGCAGCTCGGGACAGCTGGGACTAGCGGATTCCTACGAGCAGTACTTC. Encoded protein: CASSSGQLGLADSYEQYF.

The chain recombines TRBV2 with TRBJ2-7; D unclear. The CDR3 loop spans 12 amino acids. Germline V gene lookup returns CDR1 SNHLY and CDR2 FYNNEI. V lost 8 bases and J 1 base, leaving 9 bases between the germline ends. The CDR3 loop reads CASCDASYEQYF. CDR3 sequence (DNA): TGTGCCAGCTGCGACGCTTCCTACGAGCAGTACTTC.

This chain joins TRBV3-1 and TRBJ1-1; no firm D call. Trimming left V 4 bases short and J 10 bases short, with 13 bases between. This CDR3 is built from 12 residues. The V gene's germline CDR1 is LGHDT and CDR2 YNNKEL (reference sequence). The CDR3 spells CASSPFGGGAFF. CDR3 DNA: TGTGCCAGCAGCCCCTTCGGTGGAGGAGCTTTCTTT.

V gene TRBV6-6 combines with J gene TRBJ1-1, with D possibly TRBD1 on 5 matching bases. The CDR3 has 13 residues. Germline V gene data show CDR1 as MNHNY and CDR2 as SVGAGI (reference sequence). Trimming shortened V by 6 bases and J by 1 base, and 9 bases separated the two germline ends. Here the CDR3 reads CASRMTANTEAFF. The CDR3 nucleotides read TGTGCCAGCAGGATGACAGCGAACACTGAAGCTTTCTTT.